These 2 T cell receptor beta chains originate from one sample sequenced in a study of shared clonotypes between healthy human individuals. Sequencing used immunoSEQ multiplex PCR; TCRdb keeps in-frame clones, though not all of them. Among about 980,000 clones listed, over 75% were seen once. The sequenced sample consisted of memory CD4+ T cells sorted from blood. The subset: CD45RA-negative fraction. The source of these receptors is a man younger than 35 in good health.

The V call is TRBV11-2, the J call TRBJ1-1; D gene uncertain. CDR1 and CDR2 (germline): SGHAT, FQNNGV. With 1 base removed from V and 7 bases from J, the gap between germline ends came to 13 bases. The length of the CDR3 is 14 residues. CDR3 loop: CASSLADGVGEAFF. The CDR3 DNA reads TGTGCCAGCAGCTTAGCAGACGGCGTGGGTGAAGCTTTCTTT.

This chain links TRBV19 with TRBJ2-3; 12 positions agree with TRBD2. V was clipped by 5 bases and J by 6 bases; unmatched bases: 9. The germline V gene has CDR1 LNHDA and CDR2 SQIVND (reference sequence). The CDR3 totals 16 residues. CDR3 sequence reads: CASSERTSGTVDTQYF. The CDR3 nucleotides read TGTGCCAGTAGTGAACGGACTAGCGGGACTGTTGATACGCAGTATTTT.